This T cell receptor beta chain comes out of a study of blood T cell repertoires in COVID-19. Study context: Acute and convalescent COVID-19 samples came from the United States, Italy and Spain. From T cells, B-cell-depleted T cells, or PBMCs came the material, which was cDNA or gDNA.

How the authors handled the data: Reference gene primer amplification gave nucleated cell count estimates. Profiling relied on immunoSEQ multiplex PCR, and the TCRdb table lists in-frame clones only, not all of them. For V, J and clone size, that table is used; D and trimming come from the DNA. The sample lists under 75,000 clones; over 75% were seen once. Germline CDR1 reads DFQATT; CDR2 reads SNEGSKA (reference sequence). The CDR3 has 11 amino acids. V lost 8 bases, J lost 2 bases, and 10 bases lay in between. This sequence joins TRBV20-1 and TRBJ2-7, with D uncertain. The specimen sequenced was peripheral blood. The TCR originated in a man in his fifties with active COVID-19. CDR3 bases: TGCAGTCTGACAACCACCTACGAGCAGTACTTC. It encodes CSLTTTYEQYF.